A single sample gave rise to the 28 T cell receptor beta chains below, sequenced in a study of kidney transplant recipient with SARS-CoV-2 infection. In TCRdb, the reads were re-called with MiXCR into one record per CDR3 protein. The top ten hold roughly 7% of the sample, which has 200,000 to 300,000 distinct CDR3 sequences, more than 25% seen once. The sample here was a blood sample, taken at baseline and around day 120 from a kidney transplant recipient. The receptors here all came from a young adult male patient who had COVID-19 and was a kidney transplant recipient. Part of the T cell pool may stem from the graft donor.

This clonotype was recorded at least ten times. The J gene is TRBJ1-1, the V gene TRBV12-3 or TRBV12-4; D may be TRBD1 (5 bases). Deletions cut 6 bases from V and 10 bases from J, with 21 bases between. This CDR3 is built from 14 residues. The CDR3 loop reads CASSPLDTVLGAFF. The CDR3 coding sequence is TGTGCCAGCAGCCCACTGGACACGGTATTGGGAGCTTTCTTT.

Points on this clonotype: A much larger clone differs by one base, so this may be a read error. The genes are TRBV30 and TRBJ2-6, with a weak D call TRBD2 (6 bases). The CDR3 has 15 amino acids. CDR1 is GTSNPN and CDR2 is SVGIG in the germline V gene (reference sequence). CDR3 sequence reads: CAWMEGVAGANVPTF. The CDR3 coding sequence is TGTGCCTGGATGGAGGGTGTGGCTGGGGCCAACGTCCCGACTTTC.

This clonotype showed up many times. V gene TRBV24-1 combines with J gene TRBJ1-2; TRBD1 aligns across 7 bases. V lost 8 bases, J lost 2 bases, and 13 bases stayed unmatched. The CDR3 runs 16 residues. Germline CDR1 is KGHDR and CDR2 is SFDVKD. The DNA of the CDR3 is TGTGCCACCACCGGGACAGACATTGACAAGAACTATGGCTACACCTTC. This translates into CATTGTDIDKNYGYTF.

This chain connects TRBV6-5 to TRBJ1-3, with D unclear. Trimming left V 5 bases short and J 0 bases short, with 5 bases between. The CDR3 totals 13 residues. Germline CDR1 is MNHEY and CDR2 is SVGAGI. CDR3 bases: TGTGCCAGCAGTCTCCACTCTGGAAACACCATATATTTT. It encodes CASSLHSGNTIYF.

In its sample, this clonotype was seen many times. The gene calls are TRBV27 and TRBJ2-1; the D is unclear. The V and J ends lost 10 bases and 0 bases respectively, with 16 bases between them. This CDR3 contains 15 residues. The germline gives CDR1 MNHEY, CDR2 SMNVEV (reference sequence). The CDR3: CATRPGRSSYNEQFF. DNA of the CDR3: TGTGCCACCCGACCCGGAAGGAGCTCCTACAATGAGCAGTTCTTC.

At least ten counts were recorded for this clonotype. J is TRBJ1-2 and V is TRBV5-3; D not resolved. TRBV5-3 is assigned to the ORF class and has an uncertain function. The CDR3 is 16 residues long. With 6 bases removed from V and 4 bases from J, the gap between germline ends came to 22 bases. The CDR3, as DNA: TGTGCCAGAATATATAGAGTGGTGAGAAAGACCTATGGCTACACCTTC. Translation gives CARIYRVVRKTYGYTF.

This clonotype showed up many times. The chain is built from TRBV15 and TRBJ2-7; 9 bases align to TRBD2. The CDR3 consists of 13 residues. J gave up 5 bases and V 3 bases, and 2 bases lay outside the gene matches. Per germline, CDR1 LNHNV and CDR2 YYDKDF (reference sequence). The CDR3 loop is CATSSSGSNEQYF. The CDR3 nucleotides are TGTGCCACCAGCAGTAGCGGGAGCAACGAGCAGTACTTC. The full variable domain, in which reference TRBV15 and TRBJ2-7 provide the parts outside the CDR3, is DAMVIQNPRYQVTQFGKPVTLSCSQTLNHNVMYWYQQKSSQAPKLLFHYYDKDFNNEADTPDNFQSRRPNTSFCFLDIRSPGLGDTAMYLCATSSSGSNEQYFGPGTRLTVT.

The V gene is TRBV5-1, the J gene TRBJ1-2; no firm D call. In germline, CDR1 is SGHRS, CDR2 YFSETQ. This CDR3 has 16 amino acids. V was pared by 6 bases and J by 4 bases, with 22 bases between. The CDR3 protein is CASIARSARKTYGYTF. The CDR3 DNA is TGCGCCAGCATCGCAAGATCGGCTCGAAAGACCTATGGCTACACCTTC.

Concerning this clonotype itself: A single base separates this from a much larger clone, so it may be a read error. This chain joins TRBV9 and TRBJ2-5; the D gene could be TRBD1 or TRBD2 (5 bases each). The germline CDR1 and CDR2 sequences are SGDLS and YYNGEE. The CDR3 loop spans 15 amino acids. The CDR3 sequence: CVSSATGGSQETQYF. In DNA, the CDR3 is TGTGTCAGCAGCGCTACAGGAGGCAGCCAAGAGACCCAGTACTTC.

Regarding this clonotype: A much larger clone lies a single base off, so this may be a read error. The V and J genes are TRBV2 and TRBJ1-2; D unresolved. CDR1 and CDR2 (germline): SNHLY, FYNNEI. Trimming stripped 3 bases from V and 9 bases from J, with 14 bases between. CDR3 size: 13 residues. DNA for the CDR3: TGTGCCAGCAGTGATGAGAGAACGCATAGCTACACCTTC. As protein: CASSDERTHSYTF.

Notes on this clonotype: A much more abundant neighbour one base away suggests this may be a read error. The chain couples TRBV6-5 to TRBJ2-2, with 11 bases identical to TRBD2. This CDR3 is 17 amino acids long. V lost 7 bases to trimming and J lost 6 bases; unmatched junction nucleotides: 13. From germline, CDR1 is MNHEY and CDR2 SVGAGI. The CDR3 DNA reads TGTGCCAGCAATTCTTTCGGACTAGCGGGTGTCCCCGGGGAGCTGTTTTTT. Its protein is CASNSFGLAGVPGELFF.

CDR3 region: CASSHRTGGTEAFF. In DNA form, the CDR3 reads TGTGCCAGCAGTCACAGGACCGGAGGCACTGAAGCTTTCTTT. V usage is TRBV6-2 or TRBV6-3 and J usage is TRBJ1-1, with TRBD1 as a possible D gene (5 bases). The CDR3 has 14 amino acids. The germline CDR1 and CDR2 sequences are MNHEY and SVGEGT. Between the trimmed V and J ends, which lost 5 bases and 4 bases, there was a span of 14 bases.

As concerns this clonotype: A much larger clone sits a single nucleotide away, making a read error possible. The rearrangement uses TRBV8-2 and TRBJ1-2; the table gives TRBD1 as D, unverified against the DNA. TRBV8-2 is listed as a pseudogene. CDR3 length equals 16 residues. This CDR3 is CGSLVPESRKTYGYTF. In DNA, the CDR3 is TGTGGCAGTCTCGTCCCTGAAAGCCGAAAGACCTATGGCTACACCTTC.

As for this clonotype: Being one base from a much bigger clone, this may be a read error. The rearrangement joins TRBV20-1 to TRBJ2-7, with TRBD1 matching 8 bases. The CDR3 is made up of 15 amino acids. CDR1 and CDR2 from the germline V gene are DFQATT and SNEGSKA (reference sequence). The CDR3 protein is CSARRAGGETYGQYF. Written as DNA, the CDR3 is TGCAGTGCTAGGAGGGCAGGGGGCGAAACCTACGGGCAGTACTTC.

This clonotype was counted many times. V is TRBV8-2 and J is TRBJ1-2. TRBV8-2 is tagged as a pseudogene. The CDR3 covers 16 residues. The CDR3 DNA reads TGTGGCAGTTGCGGTGATGATAGCCGAAAGACCTATGGCTACACCTTC. Translated, it gives CGSCGDDSRKTYGYTF.

About this clonotype itself: Possible read error: a much larger clone is one base away. The rearrangement links TRBV6-2 or TRBV6-3 to TRBJ1-2; D gene ambiguous. Germline-derived CDR1 and CDR2 are MNHEY and SVGEGT. The CDR3 has 17 residues. The V end was cut by 7 bases, the J end by 4 bases, with 25 bases between. The CDR3 DNA is TGTGCCAGCAATACATTTAGCTGCATCGGAAAGACCTATGGCTACACCTTC. Amino acid sequence: CASNTFSCIGKTYGYTF.

Many counts were recorded for this clonotype. The V call is TRBV27, the J call TRBJ1-5; 7 nucleotides line up with TRBD1. Trimming at V came to 7 bases and at J to 0 bases, leaving 18 bases not matched to a gene. In germline, CDR1 is MNHEY, CDR2 SMNVEV (reference sequence). The CDR3 runs to 19 residues. DNA for the CDR3: TGTGCCAGCAAACCGACCGGGACAGAGCTTTGGAATAGCAATCAGCCCCAGCATTTT. It specifies CASKPTGTELWNSNQPQHF.

This clonotype showed up many times. The gene calls are TRBV4-1 and TRBJ1-5; D ambiguous. The V gene lost 0 bases and the J gene lost 1 base, with 7 bases spanning the gap. The CDR3 has 15 residues. Germline CDR1 MGHRA, CDR2 YSYEKL. The CDR3 nucleotides read TGCGCCAGCAGCCAAGATTTGCCAAGCAATCAGCCCCAGCATTTT. The encoded protein is CASSQDLPSNQPQHF.

On this clonotype: A much larger clone is a single base away; this may be a read error. This chain joins TRBV11-1 and TRBJ1-2; D is ambiguous. The CDR3 contains 17 residues. Germline CDR1 and CDR2: SGHAT and FQDESV (reference sequence). CDR3 amino acids: CASSSLGKAGKTYGYAF. The CDR3 DNA is TGTGCCAGCAGCTCATTAGGTAAGGCTGGAAAGACCTATGGCTACGCCTTC.

In this sample, this clonotype turned up many times. The chain couples TRBV3-1 to TRBJ2-2; the D is unclear. CDR1 is LGHDT, CDR2 YNNKEL, per germline (reference sequence). Trimming left V 5 bases short and J 5 bases short, with 24 bases between. The CDR3 is 18 residues long. CDR3 region: CASSLGSPISGLTGELFF. The CDR3 DNA sequence: TGTGCCAGCAGCTTGGGCTCTCCCATTTCAGGCTTGACCGGGGAGCTGTTTTTT.

On this clonotype itself: A much more abundant neighbour one base away suggests this may be a read error. It is likely a read error, because the conserved phenylalanine at the end of the CDR3 is missing. This chain uses TRBV7-7 with TRBJ1-2; D remains ambiguous. The V end lost 5 bases, the J end lost 4 bases, and 23 bases lay between the germline ends. The germline V gene has CDR1 SSHAT and CDR2 FNYEAQ (reference sequence). There are 17 residues in the CDR3. Here the CDR3 reads CASSAPRKCRKTYGYTL. CDR3 sequence (DNA): TGTGCCAGCAGCGCCCCACGTAAGTGCCGAAAGACCTATGGCTACACCCTC.

This clonotype was observed many times. The chain joins TRBV20-1 to TRBJ2-7, with 11 bases identical to TRBD2. CDR1 DFQATT and CDR2 SNEGSKA come from the germline V gene (reference sequence). The CDR3 is 16 residues long. Losses at the gene ends were 2 bases for V and 5 bases for J; bases not matched to a gene: 11. CDR3 DNA sequence: TGCAGTGCTAGAAAACTAGCGGGAGTTTCTAAGGACGAGCAGTACTTC. It is translated as CSARKLAGVSKDEQYF.

To note about this clonotype: One base away lies a much larger clone, so this may be a sequencing read error. This chain joins TRBV30 and TRBJ2-2; perhaps TRBD1 as D (6 bases). The CDR3 has 15 residues. Germline V gene sequence: CDR1 GTSNPN, CDR2 SVGIG (reference sequence). The DNA for the CDR3 is TGTGCCTGGAGTAGGGGGAGAAGGGACACCGGGGAGCCGTTTTTT. Translation: CAWSRGRRDTGEPFF.

This clonotype was seen many times. The chain has TRBV9 and TRBJ1-1; D is unclear. The V end was cut by 0 bases, the J end by 3 bases, with 12 bases between. In germline, CDR1 is SGDLS, CDR2 YYNGEE. This CDR3 is built from 15 residues. The CDR3, as DNA: TGTGCCAGCAGCGTAGGCGGGGAAGCGGACACTGAAGCTTTCTTT. Translating gives CASSVGGEADTEAFF. The variable domain in full, with the rest retrieved from reference TRBV9 and TRBJ1-1, is DSGVTQTPKHLITATGQRVTLRCSPRSGDLSVYWYQQSLDQGLQFLIQYYNGEERAKGNILERFSAQQFPDLHSELNLSSLELGDSALYFCASSVGGEADTEAFFGQGTRLTVV.

In this sample, this clonotype turned up many times. The genes are TRBV18 and TRBJ2-7; tentatively, D is TRBD2 (6 bases). Germline V gene data show CDR1 as KGHSH and CDR2 as LQKENI. This CDR3 is 15 amino acids long. V lost 2 bases and J 2 bases, leaving 13 bases between the germline ends. The DNA of the CDR3 is TGTGCCAGCTCACCATCCACTTCGGGAGCCTACGAGCAGTACTTC. Amino acid sequence: CASSPSTSGAYEQYF.

This clonotype was seen at least ten times. The gene calls are TRBV6-2 or TRBV6-3 and TRBJ1-2; D is ambiguous. The germline V and J ends were trimmed by 5 bases and 4 bases, with 23 bases remaining between them. This CDR3 region has 17 residues. Germline loops: CDR1 MNHEY, CDR2 SVGEGT. The CDR3 nucleotides are TGTGCCAGCAGTAGTAATGTCTGCATCGGAAAGACCTATGGCTACACCTTC. Translated: CASSSNVCIGKTYGYTF.

A note on this clonotype: This sequence may be a read error, since a much larger clone differs from it by one base. The chain carries TRBV7-7 and TRBJ1-2; no firm D call. CDR3 length: 17 amino acids. CDR1 is SSHAT and CDR2 is FNYEAQ in the germline V gene (reference sequence). The CDR3 sequence: CASSGDSKCRKTYGCTF. In nucleotides, the CDR3 is TGTGCCAGCAGCGGTGATTCTAAGTGCCGAAAGACCTATGGCTGCACCTTC.

This clonotype was found many times. The chain is built from TRBV7-9 and TRBJ2-1, with a weak D call TRBD1 (5 bases). CDR1 is SEHNR and CDR2 is FQNEAQ in the germline V gene (reference sequence). The V end lost 0 bases, the J end lost 4 bases, and 16 bases lay between the germline ends. The CDR3 runs to 17 residues. The DNA of the CDR3 is TGTGCCAGCAGCTTAGCAACCTCCGACAGCATATACAATGAGCAGTTCTTC. This codes for CASSLATSDSIYNEQFF.